The clone carrying this T cell receptor (beta chain) has ten or more counts. Using its own MiXCR run on the 5' RACE reads, TCRdb lists one record per CDR3 protein. The table lists some 28,000 distinct CDR3 sequences, roughly 5.8% of them singletons, with less than 6.5% in the top ten. This specimen comes from a study of early T cells in non-severe SARS-CoV-2 infection. The germline V gene encodes CDR1 KGHSH and CDR2 LQKENI. The CDR3 is made up of 14 amino acids. The V gene lost 2 bases and the J gene lost 6 bases, with 14 bases spanning the gap. The V call is TRBV18, the J call TRBJ2-7; D is ambiguous. The sequence was collected from an adult who was a healthcare worker with PCR-confirmed SARS-CoV-2 infection or an uninfected control (not recorded which). Source material: whole blood. CDR3 protein: CASSPSLRSGEQYF. Written as DNA, the CDR3 is TGTGCCAGCTCACCATCTTTAAGGAGTGGCGAGCAGTACTTC.